The rows below give T cell receptor beta chains drawn from one sample of a study of T-cell reconstitution after alpha-beta-depleted transplantation in children. In TCRdb, the PCR reads were re-called with MiXCR into one record per CDR3 protein. The repertoire holds around 360,000 distinct CDR3 sequences, with approximately 10% as singletons. The material was PBMCs from the stem cell graft donor, obtained from the stem cell graft. These receptors were obtained from a human donor who donated a stem cell graft to a child with acute lymphoblastic leukemia. The CDR3 runs from the conserved cysteine through the conserved F or W. The order of the fields is clone size, V gene, J gene, CDR3 length, D gene, CDR3 DNA, CDR3 protein. A D gene is named only where the DNA matches it firmly. A row's size may be missing; if present it is once, few, many or a size class.

>many|TRBV6-1|TRBJ2-5|15|TRBD1
TGTGCCAGCAGCCGACCGGGACAGGGTCAAGAGACCCAGTACTTC
CASSRPGQGQETQYF
>few|TRBV20-1|TRBJ2-1|18|TRBD2
TGCAGTGCTAGAGTGGGACTAGCGGGAGGGCCTGGGTACAATGAGCAGTTCTTC
CSARVGLAGGPGYNEQFF
>many|TRBV5-1|TRBJ2-1|14|NA
TGCGCCAGCAGCTTGGGTCGCTCCTACAATGAGCAGTTCTTC
CASSLGRSYNEQFF
>NA|TRBV27|TRBJ2-3|13|NA
TGTGCCAGCAGACCGCCAGGGAAAGATACGCAGTATTTT
CASRPPGKDTQYF
>few|TRBV7-2|TRBJ2-3|17|TRBD2
TGTGCCAGCAGCATCACTAGCGGGAGGGCCGTGGTAGATACGCAGTATTTT
CASSITSGRAVVDTQYF
>many|TRBV28|TRBJ2-7|12|NA
TGTGCCAGCAGTGCAAATAGGTACGAGCAGTACTTC
CASSANRYEQYF
>NA|TRBV4-3|TRBJ2-1|16|TRBD2
TGCGCCAGCAGTCATCTAGCGGGAGCGGGTAAGGATGAGCAGTTCTTC
CASSHLAGAGKDEQFF
>NA|TRBV15|TRBJ2-7|17|NA
TGTGCCACCAGCCAGGGAAGTGGGGCAGTACTAGGAGGCGAGCAGTACTTC
CATSQGSGAVLGGEQYF
>few|TRBV29-1|TRBJ2-7|15|NA
TGCAGCGTTGAAGATTCGGGTCCAGTGAACTACGAGCAGTACTTC
CSVEDSGPVNYEQYF
>NA|TRBV29-1|TRBJ2-2|14|NA
TGCAGCGCTGGGGCCCCCACGAACACCGGGGAGCTGTTTTTT
CSAGAPTNTGELFF
>few|TRBV12-5|TRBJ2-4|11|TRBD1
TGTGCTAGTGGTTTGGGGACAGGGGAGTACTTC
CASGLGTGEYF
>few|TRBV7-2|TRBJ2-7|14|NA
TGTGCCAGCAGCCGGACTCGGGGGTCCTACGAGCAGTACTTC
CASSRTRGSYEQYF
>NA|TRBV12-3/TRBV12-4|TRBJ2-7|13|NA
TGTGCCAGCAATGGCCACAGTCCCTACGAGCAGTACTTC
CASNGHSPYEQYF
>few|TRBV20-1|TRBJ2-2|15|NA
TGCAGTGCTAGGTCTCAGCGGGACACAACCGGGGAGCTGTTTTTT
CSARSQRDTTGELFF
>many|TRBV20-1|TRBJ2-1|19|TRBD2
TGCAGTGCTAGAGCGCCGGGACTAGCGGGAGGCGTGGGCATTAATGAGCAGTTCTTC
CSARAPGLAGGVGINEQFF
>few|TRBV6-2/TRBV6-3|TRBJ2-7|14|TRBD2
TGTGCCAGCAGCAACGGACTAGCAGTCTACGAGCAGTACTTC
CASSNGLAVYEQYF
>many|TRBV10-3|TRBJ2-1|13|TRBD1
TGTGCCATCAGCTTCGGACAGGACAATGAGCAGTTCTTC
CAISFGQDNEQFF
>NA|TRBV28|TRBJ1-5|15|NA
TGTGCCAGCAGTTTTTGGGTGCAGGGCAATCAGCCCCAGCATTTT
CASSFWVQGNQPQHF
>many|TRBV7-2|TRBJ1-5|15|NA
TGTGCCAGCAGCCAAGGCTCAGGGAGCAATCAGCCCCAGCATTTT
CASSQGSGSNQPQHF
>NA|TRBV29-1|TRBJ2-7|12|NA
TGCAGCGTTGAAGGGACGCCCCGCGAGCAGTACTTC
CSVEGTPREQYF
>few|TRBV29-1|TRBJ1-2|11|NA
TGCAGCGTAAGACAGATCTATGGCTACACCTTC
CSVRQIYGYTF
>NA|TRBV5-1|TRBJ2-1|16|TRBD2
TGCGCCAGCAGCCCTCCGACTAGCGGCTCCTACAATGAGCAGTTCTTC
CASSPPTSGSYNEQFF